These 9 T cell receptor beta chains were sequenced from one sample in a study of molecular identifiers for immune sequencing clone quantification. TCRdb re-derived calls from the PCR reads in MiXCR, one entry per CDR3 protein. The sample comprises 60,000 to 65,000 distinct CDR3 sequences, 19% of which are singletons, and about 1.5% rests with the top ten. Sequenced sample: naive CD8+ T cells from blood, with Jurkat cell RNA spiked in. Subset meaning: FACS-sorted CD8+CD4-CCR7+CD45RA+ naive T cells. These receptors all come from a human donor in good health. Some libraries in this study had Jurkat cell RNA spiked in.

The J gene is TRBJ2-2, the V gene TRBV7-8, with TRBD2 matching 10 bases. CDR3 size: 16 residues. CDR1 and CDR2 from the germline V gene are SGHVS and FQNEAQ. With V trimmed by 5 bases and J by 8 bases, 11 bases remained unmatched. The CDR3 coding sequence is TGTGCCAGCAGCACCCGACTAGCGGGTATCATGGGGGAGCTGTTTTTT. As protein: CASSTRLAGIMGELFF.

The chain carries TRBV20-1 and TRBJ2-1, with D perhaps matching TRBD2 (6 bases). V lost 0 bases and J 4 bases, leaving 13 bases between the germline ends. CDR3 length: 15 residues. Germline values: CDR1 DFQATT, CDR2 SNEGSKA (reference sequence). Here the CDR3 reads CSAREPGTSYNEQFF. In nucleotides, the CDR3 is TGCAGTGCTAGAGAACCCGGGACTTCGTACAATGAGCAGTTCTTC.

J is TRBJ2-7 and V is TRBV28; D may be TRBD2 (5 bases). Germline V gives CDR1 MDHEN, CDR2 SYDVKM. The CDR3 is 15 amino acids. Trimming took 11 bases from V and 0 from J, leaving 20 bases between them. The CDR3 coding sequence is TGTGCCGGCACTCCTTTGGGGAGCCTCTCCTACGAGCAGTACTTC. It translates to CAGTPLGSLSYEQYF.

This clonotype was detected many times. The V gene is TRBV3-1, the J gene TRBJ2-1; no definite D call. The CDR3 is 18 amino acids. Trimming left V 0 bases short and J 9 bases short, with 24 bases between. Germline CDR1 LGHDT, CDR2 YNNKEL (reference sequence). This CDR3 is CASSQEFYTAWSDGEQFF. The CDR3 DNA reads TGTGCCAGCAGCCAAGAATTTTATACTGCTTGGAGCGACGGTGAGCAGTTCTTC.

The chain carries TRBV7-9 and TRBJ2-7, with D perhaps given as TRBD1 or TRBD2 (5 bases each). From germline, CDR1 is SEHNR and CDR2 FQNEAQ (reference sequence). The CDR3 has 13 amino acids. Trimming shortened V by 5 bases and J by 7 bases, and 15 bases separated the two germline ends. CDR3 nucleotides: TGTGCCAGCAGCCGGGACGTAGAGATGGAGCAGTACTTC. Protein product: CASSRDVEMEQYF.

This clonotype has at least ten counts. This chain joins TRBV7-3 and TRBJ2-2; TRBD2 might be the D (5 bases). Germline lookup yields CDR1 SGHTA and CDR2 FQGTGA. Between the trimmed V and J ends, which lost 0 bases and 3 bases, there was a span of 17 bases. The CDR3 is 18 amino acids. DNA of the CDR3: TGTGCCAGCAGCTTAACGGGCGTGGGCCAGGAGGACACCGGGGAGCTGTTTTTT. Encoded protein: CASSLTGVGQEDTGELFF.

V usage is TRBV28 and J usage is TRBJ2-1; D ambiguous. This CDR3 region has 12 residues. Germline values: CDR1 MDHEN, CDR2 SYDVKM. Trimming removed 3 bases from V and 5 bases from J, with 5 bases in between. CDR3 residues: CASSFPNNEQFF. CDR3 in DNA: TGTGCCAGCAGTTTCCCCAACAATGAGCAGTTCTTC.

The rearrangement links TRBV7-8 to TRBJ2-1; 11 positions agree with TRBD2. Losses at the gene ends were 6 bases for V and 4 bases for J; bases not matched to a gene: 5. Germline V CDR1 and CDR2: SGHVS, FQNEAQ. This CDR3 is 15 amino acids long. The CDR3 spells CASRQRLAGYNEQFF. The CDR3 nucleotides read TGTGCCAGCAGACAACGACTAGCGGGGTACAATGAGCAGTTCTTC.

This clonotype was picked up many times. The chain carries TRBV4-2 and TRBJ2-1; D possibly matches TRBD1 or TRBD2 (5 bases each). CDR1 is LGHNA and CDR2 is YNFKEQ in the germline V gene. The CDR3 is 16 amino acids. V dropped 5 bases and J dropped 3 bases, with 17 bases sitting between them. Written as DNA, the CDR3 is TGTGCCAGCAGCTCAGAGTGGGACCCTTACTACAATGAGCAGTTCTTC. Its protein is CASSSEWDPYYNEQFF.